This TCR beta chain is drawn from a study of blood T cell repertoires in COVID-19. Study-wide context: Samples representing acute and convalescent COVID-19 were sourced from the United States, Italy and Spain.

Donors were grouped by their self-reported clinical history. The recovered donors of Cohort 3 showed two negative PCRs, clearance, or symptom resolution. Between the trimmed V and J ends, which lost 4 bases and 7 bases, there was a span of 13 bases. Germline V gene lookup returns CDR1 LGHDT and CDR2 YNNKEL (reference sequence). The CDR3 contains 13 residues. As originally analysed: Researchers report that nucleated cell counts were estimated from reference gene primer amplification. Libraries were prepared by immunoSEQ multiplex PCR; TCRdb keeps only in-frame clonotypes and omits some of them. That table furnishes V, J and clone size, whereas the DNA furnished D and trimming. There are 200,000 to 250,000 clones in the sample; about 87% occur only once, and roughly 1.6% lies in the top ten.

This sequence was found in a woman aged 45-65 years who had recovered from COVID-19. The chain combines TRBV3-1 (or the pseudogene TRBV3-2) with TRBJ1-2; D is undetermined. The sample consisted of PBMCs or T cells enriched from blood (not recorded which). CDR3 loop: CASSPDEGFGYTF. CDR3 sequence (DNA): TGTGCCAGCAGCCCCGATGAGGGTTTTGGCTACACCTTC.